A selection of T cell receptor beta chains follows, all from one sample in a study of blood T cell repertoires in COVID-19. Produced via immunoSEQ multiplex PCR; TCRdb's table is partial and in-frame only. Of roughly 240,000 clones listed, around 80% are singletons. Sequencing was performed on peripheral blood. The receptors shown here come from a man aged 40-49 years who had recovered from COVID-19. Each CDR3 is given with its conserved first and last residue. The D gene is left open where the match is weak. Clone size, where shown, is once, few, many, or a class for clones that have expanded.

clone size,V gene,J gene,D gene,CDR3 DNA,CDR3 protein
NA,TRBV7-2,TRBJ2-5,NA,TGTGCCAGCAGCGCGCGGACTTCTCCTGTGACCCAGTACTTC,CASSARTSPVTQYF
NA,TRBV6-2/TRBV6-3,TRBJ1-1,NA,TGTGCCAGCAGTTACTTTGCCCTCGGGGCTTTCTTT,CASSYFALGAFF
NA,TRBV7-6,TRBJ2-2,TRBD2,TGTGCCAGCAGCTCACCGGGACTAGCGAACACCGGGGAGCTGTTTTTT,CASSSPGLANTGELFF
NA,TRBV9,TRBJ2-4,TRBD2,TGTGCCAGCAGCGTAGGAACCGGGAGGGCCGTAAACATTCAGTACTTC,CASSVGTGRAVNIQYF
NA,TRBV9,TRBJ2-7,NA,TGTGCCAGCAGCGGGGCACTACAGGGTAACGAGCAGTACTTC,CASSGALQGNEQYF
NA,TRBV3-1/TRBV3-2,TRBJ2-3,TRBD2,TGTGCCAGCGCCCACCATAGCGGGGGCTACACAGATACGCAGTATTTT,CASAHHSGGYTDTQYF
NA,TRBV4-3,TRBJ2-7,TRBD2,TGCGCCAGCAGCCAAGCCTGGTTTCACTCGGGCCGACTAGCGGGAGGGTACGAGCAGTACTTC,CASSQAWFHSGRLAGGYEQYF
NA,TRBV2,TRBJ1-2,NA,TGTGCCAGCAGTTCTCAGGGTTTTGATGGCTACACCTTC,CASSSQGFDGYTF
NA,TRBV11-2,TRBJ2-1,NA,TGTGCCAGCAGCGGCGGGGCCAAGGGGGAGCAGTTCTTC,CASSGGAKGEQFF
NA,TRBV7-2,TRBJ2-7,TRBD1,TGTGCCAGCAGTGTATTTTGGACAGGGGGATCCTACGAGCAGTACTTC,CASSVFWTGGSYEQYF
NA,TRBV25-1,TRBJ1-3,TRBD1,TGTGCCAGCAGTGAAACAGGGGTGGAAAACACCATATATTTT,CASSETGVENTIYF
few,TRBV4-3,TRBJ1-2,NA,TGCGCCAGCAGCCAAGATACCAACATACCTTATTATGGCTACACCTTC,CASSQDTNIPYYGYTF
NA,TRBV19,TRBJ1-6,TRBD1,TGTGCCAGTACTTCCGGGACAGGAAATTCACCCCTCCACTTT,CASTSGTGNSPLHF
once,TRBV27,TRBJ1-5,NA,TGTGCCAGCAGTTTAGGGGGAGGGATTTCGTTACTCAATCAGCCCCAGCATTTT,CASSLGGGISLLNQPQHF
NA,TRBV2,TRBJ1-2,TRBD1,TGTGCCAGCAGTGAAGGGACAGGGAACTATGGCTACACCTTC,CASSEGTGNYGYTF
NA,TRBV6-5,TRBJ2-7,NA,TGTGCCAGCAGTCAGACACAATACGAGCAGTACTTC,CASSQTQYEQYF
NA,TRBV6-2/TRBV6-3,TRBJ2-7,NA,TGTGCCAGCAGTCCCCCGGTCTACGAGCAGTACTTC,CASSPPVYEQYF
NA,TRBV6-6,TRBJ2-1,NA,TGTGCCAGCAGACGGCGAGGGGACACCAATGAGCAGTTCTTC,CASRRRGDTNEQFF
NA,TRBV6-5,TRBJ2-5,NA,TGTGCCAGCACCCCTCCGGGACTGTACGGGGAGACCCAGTACTTC,CASTPPGLYGETQYF
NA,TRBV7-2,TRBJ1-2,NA,TGTGCCAGCAGCTTATTATACTTGGGCAGGGGCCCAATCGGGCGTGGCTACACCTTC,CASSLLYLGRGPIGRGYTF
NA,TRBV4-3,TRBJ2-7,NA,TGCGCCAGCAGCCTGAGGACTTTTCCCCCCTACGAGCAGTACTTC,CASSLRTFPPYEQYF
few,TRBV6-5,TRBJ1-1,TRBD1,TGTGCCAGCAGTTACGGGACAGGTAGGGCGACTGAAGCTTTCTTT,CASSYGTGRATEAFF
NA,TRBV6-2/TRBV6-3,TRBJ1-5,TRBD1,TGTGCCAGCAGTTATTTGACAGGGGGGAGCAATCAGCCCCAGCATTTT,CASSYLTGGSNQPQHF
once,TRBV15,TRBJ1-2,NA,TGTGCCACCAGCAGAGGCCCCGCACTTTATGGCTACACCTTC,CATSRGPALYGYTF
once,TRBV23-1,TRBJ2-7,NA,TGCGCCAGCCTAAAGTCCTACGAGCAGTACTTC,CASLKSYEQYF
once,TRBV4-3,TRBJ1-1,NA,TGCGCCAGCAGCCAAGTTCCGCGTGCTACTACTGAAGCTTTCTTT,CASSQVPRATTEAFF